These 8 T cell receptor beta chains came from one sample sequenced in a study of T cell responses to AZD1222 COVID-19 vaccine. Method: immunoSEQ multiplex PCR; TCRdb's copy keeps in-frame clones and lacks some. There are fewer than 120,000 clones in the sample; roughly nine tenths occur only once, and 1.5% to 2% lies in the top ten. Material: peripheral blood, obtained on day 0 of AZD1222 vaccination. The receptors derive from an adult in good health.

The V and J genes are TRBV30 and TRBJ1-5; unclear D gene. This CDR3 is 13 amino acids long. Germline V gives CDR1 GTSNPN, CDR2 SVGIG (reference sequence). The V end was cut by 0 bases, the J end by 4 bases, with 7 bases between. CDR3: CAWSVLLNQPQHF. CDR3 bases: TGTGCCTGGAGTGTACTGTTGAATCAGCCCCAGCATTTT. Looking up the rest from reference TRBV30 and TRBJ1-5 gives the full variable domain: SQTIHQWPATLVQPVGSPLSLECTVEGTSNPNLYWYRQAAGRGLQLLFYSVGIGQISSEVPQNLSASRPQDRQFILSSKKLLLSDSGFYLCAWSVLLNQPQHFGDGTRLSIL.

The chain links TRBV27 to TRBJ2-1; 9 positions agree with TRBD1. CDR3 length equals 13 residues. V gave up 7 bases and J gave up 8 bases; unmatched junction bases: 6. Germline V gene sequence: CDR1 MNHEY, CDR2 SMNVEV (reference sequence). As DNA, the CDR3 is TGTGCCAGCATGGGACAGGGTAGACATGAGCAGTTCTTC. Translated: CASMGQGRHEQFF.

The chain combines TRBV25-1 with TRBJ1-2, with D uncertain. Trimming pared 3 bases from V and 0 bases from J, leaving 5 bases between. Germline CDR1 reads MGHDK; CDR2 reads SYGVNS. The CDR3 spans 13 residues. The CDR3 nucleotides are TGTGCCAGCAGTGATTGGCCTAACTATGGCTACACCTTC. This encodes CASSDWPNYGYTF.

This chain uses TRBV30 with TRBJ2-6, with no clear D. Deletions cut 0 bases from V and 0 bases from J, with 9 bases between. Germline loops: CDR1 GTSNPN, CDR2 SVGIG (reference sequence). This CDR3 spans 16 amino acids. CDR3 region: CAWSVLTPSGANVLTF. In nucleotides, the CDR3 is TGTGCCTGGAGTGTATTAACTCCCTCTGGGGCCAACGTCCTGACTTTC.

The rearrangement links TRBV30 to TRBJ1-1, with D unresolved. Germline-derived CDR1 and CDR2 are GTSNPN and SVGIG (reference sequence). With 2 bases removed from V and 11 bases from J, the gap between germline ends came to 21 bases. CDR3 size: 14 residues. The CDR3 nucleotides read TGTGCCTGGAGTCGATCGAATCTCTGGAGGGAGGCTTTCTTT. Protein: CAWSRSNLWREAFF.

This rearrangement joins TRBV10-3 to TRBJ2-7; 15 bases agree with TRBD2. CDR1 ENHRY and CDR2 SYGVKD come from the germline V gene. The V segment lost 4 bases and the J segment 9 bases; nucleotides outside the gene matches: 10. The CDR3 totals 16 residues. CDR3 coding DNA: TGTGCCATCAGTGGGACTAGCGGGAGGGCCCGAGGGGGGCAGTACTTC. It is translated as CAISGTSGRARGGQYF.

This chain uses TRBV9 with TRBJ2-1; possible D gene TRBD1, 6 bases. V lost 0 bases, J lost 0 bases, and 16 bases lay in between. The CDR3 totals 18 residues. Germline values: CDR1 SGDLS, CDR2 YYNGEE. CDR3 nucleotides: TGTGCCAGCAGCGTAGGAAGAACAGGGATTCTCTCCTACAATGAGCAGTTCTTC. Encoded protein: CASSVGRTGILSYNEQFF. Drawing the rest from reference TRBV9 and TRBJ2-1, the complete variable domain is DSGVTQTPKHLITATGQRVTLRCSPRSGDLSVYWYQQSLDQGLQFLIQYYNGEERAKGNILERFSAQQFPDLHSELNLSSLELGDSALYFCASSVGRTGILSYNEQFFGPGTRLTVL.

The sample holds one count of this clone. The J gene is TRBJ2-1, the V gene TRBV27; 7 bases agree with TRBD2. V was clipped by 3 bases and J by 5 bases; unmatched bases: 4. The CDR3 contains 14 residues. CDR1 is MNHEY, CDR2 SMNVEV, per germline (reference sequence). The DNA of the CDR3 is TGTGCCAGCAGTTTGCAGGGAGGGCACAATGAGCAGTTCTTC. Protein: CASSLQGGHNEQFF.